These T cell receptor beta chains were read from a single sample in a study of early T cells in non-severe SARS-CoV-2 infection. Each CDR3 protein is one row after TCRdb ran MiXCR on the 5' RACE reads. The data hold about 97,000 distinct CDR3 sequences, with about an eighth observed a single time. The material sequenced was whole blood. These receptor sequences come from an adult who was a healthcare worker with PCR-confirmed SARS-CoV-2 infection or an uninfected control (not recorded which). Each CDR3 is given without its conserved first and last residue. A D gene is named only where the DNA matches it firmly.

v_gene: TRBV12-3/TRBV12-4
j_gene: TRBJ2-1
d_gene: TRBD1
CDR3aa: ASSRPTGSYNEQF

v_gene: TRBV18
j_gene: TRBJ2-1
d_gene: TRBD1
CDR3aa: ASSPRFLGQNNEQF

v_gene: TRBV4-2
j_gene: TRBJ2-2
d_gene: TRBD2
CDR3aa: ASSQGVSGSPGTGELF

v_gene: TRBV11-3
j_gene: TRBJ1-1
d_gene: -
CDR3aa: ASSLQGTNTEAF

v_gene: TRBV10-2
j_gene: TRBJ2-1
d_gene: TRBD2
CDR3aa: ASRRTSGSGEQF

v_gene: TRBV20-1
j_gene: TRBJ1-2
d_gene: -
CDR3aa: SARGSLAGSVYGYT

v_gene: TRBV9
j_gene: TRBJ2-1
d_gene: -
CDR3aa: ASSEGSEQF

v_gene: TRBV7-2
j_gene: TRBJ2-4
d_gene: -
CDR3aa: ASSLEVYSKNIQY

v_gene: TRBV24-1
j_gene: TRBJ2-1
d_gene: TRBD1
CDR3aa: ATSDGGTGDQNEQF

v_gene: TRBV19
j_gene: TRBJ2-1
d_gene: TRBD2
CDR3aa: ASSSRLAGAYNEQF

v_gene: TRBV20-1
j_gene: TRBJ2-1
d_gene: -
CDR3aa: SARAYADSYNEQF

v_gene: TRBV12-3/TRBV12-4
j_gene: TRBJ2-7
d_gene: -
CDR3aa: ASSFQQGSSYEQY

v_gene: TRBV4-1
j_gene: TRBJ1-6
d_gene: -
CDR3aa: ASSQDSASPLH

v_gene: TRBV10-3
j_gene: TRBJ1-5
d_gene: -
CDR3aa: AIRGGENQPQH

v_gene: TRBV7-9
j_gene: TRBJ2-3
d_gene: -
CDR3aa: ASSLAGEDTQY

v_gene: TRBV7-2
j_gene: TRBJ2-3
d_gene: TRBD2
CDR3aa: ASSFVAGEADTQY

v_gene: TRBV9
j_gene: TRBJ2-1
d_gene: TRBD2
CDR3aa: ASSVEPAGESSEQF